This T cell receptor (beta chain) was documented in a study of control samples from healthy donors and cancer patients. The method was immunoSEQ multiplex PCR; TCRdb's version includes in-frame clones alone and lacks a portion of them. The sample yields 100,000 or so clones, 75% to 90% seen once. The germline V gene has CDR1 SGDLS and CDR2 YYNGEE. The CDR3 spans 16 residues. V gave up 0 bases and J gave up 0 bases, with 10 bases separating them. This receptor was identified in a man aged 25 to 40 in good health. This chain joins TRBV9 and TRBJ1-3; D not certain. Sample: blood. CDR3 residues: CASSVASAGSGNTIYF. The CDR3 nucleotides are TGTGCCAGCAGCGTAGCTTCCGCAGGCTCTGGAAACACCATATATTTT.